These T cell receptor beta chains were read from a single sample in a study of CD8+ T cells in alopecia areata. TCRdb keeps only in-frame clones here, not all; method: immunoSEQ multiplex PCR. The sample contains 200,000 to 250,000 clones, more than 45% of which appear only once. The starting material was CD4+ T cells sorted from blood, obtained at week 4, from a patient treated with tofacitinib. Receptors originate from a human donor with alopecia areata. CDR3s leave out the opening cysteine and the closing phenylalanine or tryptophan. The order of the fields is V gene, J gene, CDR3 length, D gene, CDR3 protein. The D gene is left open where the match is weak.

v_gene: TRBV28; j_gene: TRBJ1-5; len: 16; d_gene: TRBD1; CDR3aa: ASSHPWGAGTANQPQH
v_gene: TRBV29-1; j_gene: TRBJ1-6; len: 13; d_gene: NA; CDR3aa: SADEDNLNNSPLH
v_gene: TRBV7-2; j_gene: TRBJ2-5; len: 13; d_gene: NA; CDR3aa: ASSSTGTPGETQY
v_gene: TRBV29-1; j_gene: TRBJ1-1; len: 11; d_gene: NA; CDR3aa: SVDGVGVTEAF
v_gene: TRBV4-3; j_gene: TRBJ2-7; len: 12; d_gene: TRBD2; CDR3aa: ASSQAGLPYEQY
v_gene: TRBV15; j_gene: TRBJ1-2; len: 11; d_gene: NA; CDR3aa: ATKEWTNYGYT
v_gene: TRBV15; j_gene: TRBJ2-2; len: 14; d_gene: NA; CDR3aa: ATSGDGGARTGELF
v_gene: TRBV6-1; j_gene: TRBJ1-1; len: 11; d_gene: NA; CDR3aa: ASKKELDTEAF
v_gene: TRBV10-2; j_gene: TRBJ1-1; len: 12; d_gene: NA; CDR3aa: ASSEGNLNTEAF
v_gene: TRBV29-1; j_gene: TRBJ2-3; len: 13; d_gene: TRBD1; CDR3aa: SVEDQEGRGDTQY
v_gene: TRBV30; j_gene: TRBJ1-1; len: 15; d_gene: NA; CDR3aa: AWSVRKGRPMNTEAF
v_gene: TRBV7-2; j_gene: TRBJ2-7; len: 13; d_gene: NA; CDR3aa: ASSLVRARGYEQY
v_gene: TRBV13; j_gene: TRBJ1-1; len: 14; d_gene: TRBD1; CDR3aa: ASRPGTGLVGTEAF
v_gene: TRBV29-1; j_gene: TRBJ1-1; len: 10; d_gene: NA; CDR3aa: SVGHSSREAF
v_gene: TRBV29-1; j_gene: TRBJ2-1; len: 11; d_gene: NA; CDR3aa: SVEGTRQNEQF
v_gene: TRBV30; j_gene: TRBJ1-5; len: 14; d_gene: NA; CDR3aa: AWSVRSQLSNQPQH
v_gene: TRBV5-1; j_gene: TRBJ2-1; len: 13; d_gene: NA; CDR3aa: ASSLTGLNPNEQF
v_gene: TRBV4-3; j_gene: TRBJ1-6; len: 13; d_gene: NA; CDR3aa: ASSQEGGDNSPLH
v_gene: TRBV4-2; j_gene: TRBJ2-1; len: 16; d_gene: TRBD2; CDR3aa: ASSQGLTSGGAYNEQF
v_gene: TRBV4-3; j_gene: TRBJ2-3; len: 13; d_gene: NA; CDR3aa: ASRPWVGSVDTQY
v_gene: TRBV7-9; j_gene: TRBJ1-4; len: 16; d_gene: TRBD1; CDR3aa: ASSPGPGGSRTNEKLF
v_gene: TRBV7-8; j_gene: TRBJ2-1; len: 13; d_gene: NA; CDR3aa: ASSRSLNNYNEQF
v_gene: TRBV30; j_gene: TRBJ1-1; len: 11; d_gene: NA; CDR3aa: AWSVGGNTEAF
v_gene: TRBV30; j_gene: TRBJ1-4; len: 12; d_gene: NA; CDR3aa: AWSGMAHQEKLF
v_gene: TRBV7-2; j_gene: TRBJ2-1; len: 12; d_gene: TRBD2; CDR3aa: ASSLGLASGEQF
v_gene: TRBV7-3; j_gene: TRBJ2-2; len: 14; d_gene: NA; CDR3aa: ASSASAGKDTGELF
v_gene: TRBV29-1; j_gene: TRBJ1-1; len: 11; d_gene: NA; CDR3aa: SGTRDLNTEAF
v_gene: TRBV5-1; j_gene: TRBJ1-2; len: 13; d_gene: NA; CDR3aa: ASSLDSNNVYGYT
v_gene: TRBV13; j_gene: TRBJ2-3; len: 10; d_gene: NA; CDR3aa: ASSFSKDTQY
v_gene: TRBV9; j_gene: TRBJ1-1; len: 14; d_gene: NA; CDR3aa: ASSALSGQVNTEAF
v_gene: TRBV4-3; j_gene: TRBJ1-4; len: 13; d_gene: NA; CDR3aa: ASSRPGEAGEKLF
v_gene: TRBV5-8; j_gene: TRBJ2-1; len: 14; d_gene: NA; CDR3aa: ASTPYRRTTVDEQF
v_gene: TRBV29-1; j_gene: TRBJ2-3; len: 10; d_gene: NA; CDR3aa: SVGQQTDTQY
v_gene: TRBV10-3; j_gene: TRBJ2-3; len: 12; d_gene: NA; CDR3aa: AISARGSTDTQY
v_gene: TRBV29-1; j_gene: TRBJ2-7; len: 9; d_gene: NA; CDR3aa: SVETQYEQY
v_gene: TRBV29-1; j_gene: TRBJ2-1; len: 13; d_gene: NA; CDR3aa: SVLRAPASYNEQF
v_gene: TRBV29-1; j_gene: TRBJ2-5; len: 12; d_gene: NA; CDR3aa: SADPGQGQETQY
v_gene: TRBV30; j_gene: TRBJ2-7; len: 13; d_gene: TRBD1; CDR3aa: AWSFRDRDPYEQY
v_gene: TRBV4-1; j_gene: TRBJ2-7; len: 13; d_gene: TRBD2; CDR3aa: ASSKPGGSSYEQY
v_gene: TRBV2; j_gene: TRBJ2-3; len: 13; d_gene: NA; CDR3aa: ASSPDGVSTDTQY